This passage covers 20 T cell receptor beta chains from one sample sequenced in a study of vaccination and CD4 T cells after COVID-19. No antigens are known for them. CD4+ T cells that had been cultured provided DNA sequenced with the Oncomine TCR Beta short-read assay. TCRdb passed the PCR reads through MiXCR, listing each CDR3 protein once. The table lists around 15,000 distinct CDR3 sequences, 50% to 65% of them singletons. Treatment described: roughly 11-day PBMC culture with coronavirus spike peptide pools or control peptides (ViraFEST assay). The sequencing input was CD4+ T cells from blood, cultured in vitro. The receptors here all came from a human donor who had recovered from COVID-19.

The chain joins TRBV9 to TRBJ1-6; D is uncertain. Trimming took off 3 bases at V and 7 bases at J, with 14 bases between the two ends. The germline V gene has CDR1 SGDLS and CDR2 YYNGEE. The CDR3 consists of 15 residues. The CDR3 DNA reads as TGTGCCAGCAGCGGGACGCCCGCCCCCAATTCACCCCTCCACTTT. This translates into CASSGTPAPNSPLHF.

There are a few counts of this clonotype. The chain joins TRBV4-1 to TRBJ1-6; D unclear. V was shortened by 1 base and J by 3 bases, with 7 bases between the two germline ends. This CDR3 is 15 amino acids long. Germline CDR1 MGHRA, CDR2 YSYEKL. This chain's CDR3 is CASSQGFLYNSPLHF. The CDR3 region has the DNA TGCGCCAGCAGCCAAGGATTTCTCTATAATTCACCCCTCCACTTT.

This sequence joins TRBV7-6 and TRBJ2-1; D remains unclear. The germline gives CDR1 SGHVS, CDR2 FNYEAQ. V was cut by 1 base and J by 2 bases, with 3 bases left in between. The CDR3 loop spans 13 amino acids. The CDR3 spells CASSLGAYNEQFF. The CDR3 DNA is TGTGCCAGCAGCTTAGGGGCCTACAATGAGCAGTTCTTC.

This chain uses TRBV28 with TRBJ1-4; 10 bases line up with TRBD1. The CDR3 runs 15 residues. The germline V gene has CDR1 MDHEN and CDR2 SYDVKM. Trimming took 7 bases from V and 5 from J; bases not matched to a gene: 7. CDR3 sequence: CASTITGQGNEKLFF. The CDR3 nucleotides read TGTGCCAGCACAATTACGGGACAGGGGAATGAAAAACTGTTTTTT.

V is TRBV5-1 and J is TRBJ1-1, with 7 bases fitting TRBD1. V lost 2 bases to trimming and J lost 5 bases; unmatched junction nucleotides: 9. CDR3 length: 15 amino acids. Germline V gives CDR1 SGHRS, CDR2 YFSETQ. CDR3: CASSLGGLKPTEAFF. CDR3 coding DNA: TGCGCCAGCAGCTTAGGGGGCCTAAAACCTACTGAAGCTTTCTTT.

The CDR3 loop is CASRGPSPANEQFF. For the CDR3, the DNA is TGTGCCAGCAGGGGACCTAGTCCCGCCAATGAGCAGTTCTTC. The chain combines TRBV12-3 or TRBV12-4 with TRBJ2-1; the D call may be TRBD1 or TRBD2 (5 bases each). V lost 6 bases and J 6 bases, leaving 15 bases between the germline ends. The CDR3 covers 14 residues.

The DNA for the CDR3 is TGTGCCAGCAGCCAAGGGACTAGCGGGAGTGAGACCCAGTACTTC. Its translation: CASSQGTSGSETQYF. The chain couples TRBV11-2 to TRBJ2-5; 14 bases are a match to TRBD2. Germline assignment: CDR1 SGHAT and CDR2 FQNNGV. After removal of 5 bases from V and 5 bases from J, the junction contained 4 bases not matched to a gene. This CDR3 spans 15 amino acids. The full variable domain, with the rest looked up from reference TRBV11-2 and TRBJ2-5, is EAGVAQSPRYKIIEKRQSVAFWCNPISGHATLYWYQQILGQGPKLLIQFQNNGVVDDSQLPKDRFSAERLKGVDSTLKIQPAKLEDSAVYLCASSQGTSGSETQYFGPGTRLLVL.

The V call is TRBV5-1, the J call TRBJ2-5; 7 bases line up with TRBD1. The CDR3 is 17 amino acids. Trimming at V came to 5 bases and at J to 5 bases, leaving 18 bases not matched to a gene. The germline CDR1 and CDR2 sequences are SGHRS and YFSETQ. CDR3 coding DNA: TGCGCCAGCAGGATTGAGGGACAGCAAGGATCGGGGGAGACCCAGTACTTC. Translation: CASRIEGQQGSGETQYF.

In DNA, the CDR3 is TGCAGTGCTGGTGTAGGGACAGAACGACGGGCCCAGTACTTC. As protein: CSAGVGTERRAQYF. V and J are TRBV20-1 and TRBJ2-5; 7 nucleotides agree with TRBD1. CDR3 length: 14 residues. With 5 bases clipped from V and 9 bases from J, the junction kept 15 bases outside the gene matches. The germline V gene has CDR1 DFQATT and CDR2 SNEGSKA (reference sequence).

This chain connects TRBV27 to TRBJ1-2; 11 bases agree with TRBD1. V gave up 1 base and J gave up 8 bases; unmatched junction bases: 6. This CDR3 has 15 amino acids. Germline V gene sequence: CDR1 MNHEY, CDR2 SMNVEV (reference sequence). CDR3 in amino acids: CASSLYGQGAGGYTF. CDR3 sequence (DNA): TGTGCCAGCAGTTTATACGGACAGGGGGCGGGCGGCTACACCTTC.

The rearrangement links TRBV20-1 to TRBJ2-4; D is unresolved. The germline gives CDR1 DFQATT, CDR2 SNEGSKA (reference sequence). This CDR3 region has 13 residues. Trimming took off 7 bases at V and 2 bases at J, with 12 bases between the two ends. The CDR3 spells CSVFLGSKNIQYF. The CDR3, as DNA: TGCAGTGTCTTCCTAGGGTCCAAAAACATTCAGTACTTC.

The chain links TRBV12-3 or TRBV12-4 to TRBJ2-5; 10 bases fit TRBD2. V trimming: 4 bases; J trimming: 5 bases; junction bases outside the gene matches: 4. CDR3 length: 14 residues. DNA for the CDR3: TGTGCCAGCAGTTGGCTAGCGGGAGTCGAGACCCAGTACTTC. It encodes CASSWLAGVETQYF.

The chain employs TRBV6-1 and TRBJ2-5; D is perhaps TRBD1 or TRBD2 (7 bases each). V dropped 7 bases and J dropped 5 bases, with 14 bases sitting between them. The germline V gene has CDR1 MNHNS and CDR2 SASEGT. The CDR3 spans 13 residues. The CDR3 protein is CASTHRGGETQYF. DNA for the CDR3: TGTGCCAGCACACACAGGGGAGGGGAGACCCAGTACTTC.

This clonotype was picked up a small number of times. This chain uses TRBV25-1 with TRBJ2-4; 9 bases fit TRBD2. V lost 11 bases, J lost 9 bases, and 8 bases stayed unmatched. Germline lookup yields CDR1 MGHDK and CDR2 SYGVNS. The CDR3 extends over 12 amino acids. The CDR3 loop is CASRLADGIQYF. For the CDR3, the DNA is TGTGCCTCCAGACTAGCGGACGGCATTCAGTACTTC. Combining the CDR3 with reference TRBV25-1 and TRBJ2-4 gives the whole variable domain EADIYQTPRYLVIGTGKKITLECSQTMGHDKMYWYQQDPGMELHLIHYSYGVNSTEKGDLSSESTVSRIRTEHFPLTLESARPSHTSQYLCASRLADGIQYFGAGTRLSVL.

This clonotype has only a few counts. The chain employs TRBV11-3 and TRBJ2-3; TRBD2 agrees at 7 bases. Germline values: CDR1 SGHNT, CDR2 YENEEA. The CDR3 loop spans 12 amino acids. V was pared by 0 bases and J by 12 bases, with 3 bases of the junction left unmatched. CDR3 coding DNA: TGTGCCAGCAGCTTAGAGCGGGACTATCAGTATTTT. Amino acid sequence: CASSLERDYQYF.

The rearrangement joins TRBV29-1 to TRBJ2-7; D might be TRBD2 (6 bases). CDR3 length: 14 residues. The germline gives CDR1 SQVTM, CDR2 ANQGSEA. V was cut by 1 base and J by 5 bases, with 15 bases left in between. The CDR3 sequence is CSVEVPRLGNEQYF. DNA of the CDR3: TGCAGCGTTGAAGTACCTCGACTAGGCAACGAGCAGTACTTC.

The rearrangement links TRBV30 to TRBJ2-7, with a tentative D call TRBD2 (6 bases). Trimming removed 1 base from V and 9 bases from J, with 13 bases in between. This CDR3 contains 12 residues. Per germline, CDR1 GTSNPN and CDR2 SVGIG (reference sequence). In DNA form, the CDR3 reads TGTGCCTGGAGTGCGCGGGGTAGTATGCAGTACTTC. It yields the protein CAWSARGSMQYF.

The chain carries TRBV6-5 and TRBJ1-1, with 7 bases matching TRBD1. The CDR3 is made up of 17 amino acids. Germline CDR1 is MNHEY and CDR2 is SVGAGI. V shed 4 bases and J 5 bases; nucleotides not matched to a gene: 16. The CDR3 sequence: CASSWRQGGRTGTEAFF. In DNA form, the CDR3 reads TGTGCCAGCAGTTGGCGACAGGGAGGGAGAACGGGGACTGAAGCTTTCTTT.

This clonotype showed up just a few times. The V and J genes are TRBV27 and TRBJ1-2; tentative D call: TRBD1 (5 bases). The CDR3 totals 13 residues. Germline V gene lookup returns CDR1 MNHEY and CDR2 SMNVEV (reference sequence). With 2 bases removed from V and 8 bases from J, the gap between germline ends came to 12 bases. CDR3 in DNA: TGTGCCAGCAGTTTAAATGGGGCGGGGGGCTACACCTTC. This gives the protein CASSLNGAGGYTF.

The V gene is TRBV20-1, the J gene TRBJ1-5; no clear D. The CDR3 contains 14 residues. Per germline, CDR1 DFQATT and CDR2 SNEGSKA (reference sequence). With 8 bases removed from V and 2 bases from J, the gap between germline ends came to 16 bases. CDR3 nucleotide sequence: TGCAGTTCAGAGGTCTCAGGAGGCAATCAGCCCCAGCATTTT. It yields the protein CSSEVSGGNQPQHF.